This T cell receptor (beta chain) was observed in a study of cytomegalovirus exposure and HLA in healthy donors. PCR was performed using 60 Vbeta and 13 Jbeta primers. Some clones are missing from TCRdb's copy, which holds only in-frame ones; the method was immunoSEQ multiplex PCR. This sample's clone table lists around 210,000 clones. In the case of this clone: No antigen is known for it.

Looked up from germline, CDR1 is SGHAT and CDR2 is FQNNGV. The CDR3 consists of 14 residues. The germline V and J ends were trimmed by 3 bases and 3 bases, with 9 bases remaining between them. Donors consisted of healthy bone marrow donors. Study observations and caveats: The study labeled 150 or so TCR beta chains cytomegalovirus-associated.

The clonotype was recovered from a girl aged 2 to 10 in good health and CMV-seropositive. The chain combines TRBV11-2 with TRBJ1-3; possibly TRBD1 for D (5 bases). The source material was PBMCs. CDR3 residues: CASSLGQGGNTIYF. The CDR3 DNA follows: TGTGCCAGCAGCTTGGGCCAGGGTGGAAACACCATATATTTT.